The clone carrying this TCR beta chain has a handful of counts. Unique molecular identifiers were incorporated when the TCRbeta library was constructed. In TCRdb, the PCR reads were re-called with MiXCR into one record per CDR3 protein. The sample gives under 450,000 distinct CDR3 sequences, about 14% of which show up once; around 4.1% is in the top ten. In germline, CDR1 is ENHRY, CDR2 SYGVKD. The CDR3 is 15 residues long. Trimming at V came to 5 bases and at J to 4 bases, leaving 6 bases not matched to a gene. This specimen comes from a study of T-cell reconstitution after alpha-beta-depleted transplantation in children.

The TCR sequence derives from a human donor who donated a stem cell graft to a child with Fanconi anemia. The V and J genes are TRBV10-3 and TRBJ2-2; 8 bases map to TRBD1. Sequencing used PBMCs, obtained from the stem cell graft. CDR3 DNA: TGTGCCATCAGTCCACAGGGGGGAGGCACCGGGGAGCTGTTTTTT. Translated, it gives CAISPQGGGTGELFF.